This T cell receptor beta chain emerged from a study of T cells in Graves' hyperthyroidism and ophthalmopathy. This CDR3 region has 15 residues. Germline V gene sequence: CDR1 MGHDK, CDR2 SYGVNS. With 8 bases removed from V and 1 base from J, the gap between germline ends came to 17 bases. The source material, RNA transcripts, was used to amplify TCR beta CDR3 regions. Carried out on the TCR CDR3, a first-round RT-PCR used the HTBI primer set. TCRdb called the multiplex PCR reads again in MiXCR, with one record for every CDR3 protein. Of under 700,000 distinct CDR3 sequences listed, around 42% are singletons.

This chain links TRBV25-1 with TRBJ1-2, with no clear D. The specimen sequenced was peripheral blood or thyroid tissue (not recorded which). The sequence was collected from a woman between 18 and 29 years old with Graves' hyperthyroidism. The CDR3 here is CASVERFGSNYGYTF. For the CDR3, the DNA is TGTGCCAGCGTTGAAAGGTTCGGCAGTAACTATGGCTACACCTTC.